This T cell receptor (beta chain) emerged from a study of shared clonotypes between healthy human individuals. The assay was immunoSEQ multiplex PCR, and TCRdb's table has in-frame clones only and misses some. The sample has more than 550,000 clones, 72% seen once. With 5 bases clipped from V and 4 bases from J, the junction kept 4 bases outside the gene matches. Per the germline V gene, CDR1 is KGHSH and CDR2 is LQKENI. This CDR3 spans 14 amino acids. This clone was found a few times. Sequenced: memory CD4+ T cells sorted from blood. The subset denotes: CD45RA-negative fraction. The J gene is TRBJ2-5, the V gene TRBV18, with 10 bases matching TRBD1. The sequence came from a woman aged 30 to 39 in good health. In DNA form, the CDR3 reads TGTGCCAGCTCAACCGGGACAGGGGTAGAGACCCAGTACTTC. This gives the protein CASSTGTGVETQYF.